The subject of this entry is one T cell receptor (beta chain). The data originate from a study of T cells expressing NK-cell markers. Study-level information: Just one sequenced donor of eight was HCMV-seronegative, while seven were seropositive.

This CDR3 contains 15 residues. Germline V gene data show CDR1 as MNHEY and CDR2 as SMNVEV (reference sequence). After re-calling the 5' RACE reads, TCRdb lists one entry per CDR3 protein, DNA absent. Reported are 500,000 to 700,000 distinct CDR3 sequences; the ten largest clones contain under 4.5%. The chain has TRBV27 and TRBJ2-5; TCRdb outputs TRBD1, but without DNA this stays unchecked. Source material: blood T cells: a sorted CD56 or NKG2C T cell subset, CD4+ or CD8+ T cells, or bulk PBMC T cells (not recorded which). The receptor's source is a man younger than 30 in good health. The CDR3 spells CASNPGAGGTETQYF.